Listed below are T cell receptor beta chains from one sample, sequenced in a study of blood T cell repertoires in COVID-19. TCRdb's copy holds only in-frame clones and misses some; the assay was immunoSEQ multiplex PCR. The sample has approximately 210,000 clones, around nine tenths seen once. Sample: PBMCs or T cells enriched from blood (not recorded which). The receptors were gathered from a man aged 25-45 years in a cohort exposed to, infected with or recovered from COVID-19 (not recorded which). The conserved cysteine and the conserved F or W are not part of the CDR3 here. Fields, in order: clone size, V gene, CDR3 length, J gene, CDR3 protein. Expanded clones get a size class; other rows say once, few or many, or leave the size out.

>.|TRBV6-5|13|TRBJ1-6
ASSTGQGSYSPLH
>.|TRBV9|11|TRBJ1-1
ASSVGGLTEAF
>.|TRBV7-9|13|TRBJ2-1
ASSLGTFGDNEQF
>.|TRBV18|13|TRBJ2-1
ASSPQGSLHNEQF
>.|TRBV29-1|10|TRBJ2-5
SVDDFQETQY
>.|TRBV6-5|13|TRBJ2-1
ASIDGSTAYNEQF
>.|TRBV5-1|15|TRBJ2-6
ASSSTTGVTGANVLT
>few|TRBV27|13|TRBJ1-2
ASSRRDRGRQGYT
>.|TRBV9|15|TRBJ2-3
ASSDVAAAIGTDTQY
>few|TRBV6-6|14|TRBJ2-1
ASSRLAGVGPREQF
>.|TRBV19|12|TRBJ1-2
ASSTTGTAASGT
>.|TRBV29-1|11|TRBJ2-1
SVTGTRYNEQF
>.|TRBV12-3/TRBV12-4|11|TRBJ2-3
ASSSDSMGTQY
>.|TRBV27|13|TRBJ2-2
ASSFGTGGSGELF
>.|TRBV7-9|13|TRBJ1-5
ASSLNSNSNQPQH
>.|TRBV7-8|11|TRBJ2-7
ASSSKTGFEQY
>.|TRBV12-5|16|TRBJ2-5
ASGLLPGLSGGRETQY
>.|TRBV2|12|TRBJ2-1
ASSRDRGYNEQF
>.|TRBV19|12|TRBJ1-1
ASSIGDRNTEAF
>.|TRBV27|14|TRBJ2-2
ASYTIRTGRSGELF
>.|TRBV6-1|11|TRBJ1-5
ASSDRFNQPQH
>.|TRBV14|14|TRBJ1-4
ASSHLSVSGNEKLF
>.|TRBV4-1|13|TRBJ1-3
ASSQVQGTGNTIY
>.|TRBV27|13|TRBJ2-2
ASSYAGTGFRELF
>once|TRBV19|12|TRBJ1-1
ASIDRQGETEAF
>.|TRBV7-2|15|TRBJ2-3
ASSFGRVLRYTDTQY
>once|TRBV3-1/TRBV3-2|13|TRBJ2-7
ASSQAPGHYYEQY
>.|TRBV6-2/TRBV6-3|16|TRBJ2-4
ASSYRTPGTGDKNIQY
>.|TRBV11-2|13|TRBJ2-7
ASSLLTEAGIGQY
>.|TRBV6-5|12|TRBJ1-3
ASSPDSSGNTIY
>.|TRBV2|13|TRBJ1-4
ASSETPPWSEKLF
>.|TRBV25-1|12|TRBJ2-7
ASSGTGGWYEQY
>.|TRBV5-1|14|TRBJ1-1
ASSSRPQGSNTEAF
>.|TRBV2|10|TRBJ1-1
ASSLGGHEAF
>.|TRBV10-3|14|TRBJ2-1
AISVLPGTIDNEQF
>.|TRBV6-1|14|TRBJ1-5
ASSDYFRDFNQPQH
>.|TRBV27|12|TRBJ2-3
ASNFRGGADTQY
>.|TRBV9|15|TRBJ2-2
ASSVGPTSGGAGELF
>.|TRBV28|14|TRBJ2-1
ASSPRGPKAYNEQF
>once|TRBV3-1/TRBV3-2|12|TRBJ1-2
ASSQEKGNYGYT
>.|TRBV7-3|14|TRBJ2-1
ASSPRSSPGGNEQF
>.|TRBV27|12|TRBJ2-1
ASSLFRVAYEQF
>.|TRBV7-2|13|TRBJ2-7
ASSLKAWERGEQY